These T cell receptor beta chains were read from a single sample in a study of shared clonotypes between healthy human individuals. Profiled with immunoSEQ multiplex PCR; TCRdb holds only in-frame clones, not every one. The sample shows over a million clones, approximately 78% of them seen only once. Material for sequencing was memory CD4+ T cells from PBMCs. Receptor source: a man between 18 and 29 years old in good health. Some clones in this sample may be carry-over from other donors' samples. CDR3s include the opening cysteine and the closing phenylalanine or tryptophan.

CDR3aa: CASSPGREAFF; j_gene: TRBJ1-1; v_gene: TRBV6-6
CDR3aa: CASSPGTGGDYGYTF; j_gene: TRBJ1-2; v_gene: TRBV18
CDR3aa: CASSPGTENYGYTF; j_gene: TRBJ1-2; v_gene: TRBV5-1
CDR3aa: CASSVQGRGFGEQFF; j_gene: TRBJ2-1; v_gene: TRBV5-4
CDR3aa: CASSRRTTRQPQHF; j_gene: TRBJ1-5; v_gene: TRBV28
CDR3aa: CASSLGAGEQNTQYF; j_gene: TRBJ2-3; v_gene: TRBV11-3
CDR3aa: CAWESLGRGNNEQFF; j_gene: TRBJ2-1; v_gene: TRBV30
CDR3aa: CASSVPTGALNEKLFF; j_gene: TRBJ1-4; v_gene: TRBV7-9
CDR3aa: CASSFRASSDTQYF; j_gene: TRBJ2-3; v_gene: TRBV28
CDR3aa: CASSILAGAIEQYF; j_gene: -; v_gene: TRBV6-5
CDR3aa: CASSSSTANTEAFF; j_gene: TRBJ1-1; v_gene: TRBV7-3